The 19 T cell receptor beta chains given below trace back to one sample, sequenced in a study of spatial heterogeneity in lung cancer (dated by TCRdb to between 2018 and 2020). The library was made by 5' RACE. This sample was sequenced with a NextSeq 500. TCRdb redid the processing of the public reads, applying fastp at Q25 and MiXCR, and retained in-frame beta chains. Each CDR3 protein gets just one entry, which takes the most common genes and DNA from the rows behind it. The sample table contains under 85,000 distinct CDR3 sequences; only one count was recorded for 7% to 9% of them. Roughly 7.1% of the sample rests with the top ten. Interpreted using the paper, the time point label stands for: sample taken at primary tumor resection. The specimen comprised PBMCs, sampled at surgery. The receptors were gathered from a male donor with early-stage non-small cell lung cancer.

Points on this clonotype: A much larger clone differs by one base, so this may be a read error. The V call is TRBV23-1, the J call TRBJ2-1; D ambiguous. TRBV23-1 is an ORF for which the function is uncertain. The V and J ends lost 3 bases and 7 bases respectively, with 16 bases between them. The CDR3 runs 15 residues. CDR3 sequence reads: CASSHHLLHWNEQFF. CDR3 in DNA: TGCGCCAGCAGTCACCATCTCCTGCATTGGAATGAGCAGTTCTTC.

In this sample, this clonotype turned up many times. The chain combines TRBV7-2 with TRBJ2-1, with D perhaps given as TRBD1 or TRBD2 (5 bases each). The CDR3 has 15 residues. Between the trimmed V and J ends, which lost 5 bases and 2 bases, there was a span of 13 bases. Germline V gene sequence: CDR1 SGHTA, CDR2 FQGNSA. CDR3 DNA: TGTGCCAGCAGCCTTGGGGGATTCGCCTACAATGAGCAGTTCTTC. This sequence encodes CASSLGGFAYNEQFF.

Many counts were recorded for this clonotype. The chain carries TRBV10-3 and TRBJ2-7, with D perhaps matching TRBD2 (6 bases). Germline CDR1 reads ENHRY; CDR2 reads SYGVKD. V lost 3 bases to trimming and J lost 5 bases, with 14 bases between them. The CDR3 has 14 residues. The CDR3 DNA reads as TGTGCCATCAGTGACGGAGGGCGGTCGGACGAGCAGTACTTC. Its protein product is CAISDGGRSDEQYF.

This clonotype was seen more than once but under ten times. V is TRBV11-2 and J is TRBJ2-5; 7 positions match TRBD1. The CDR3 consists of 14 residues. V was pared by 6 bases and J by 5 bases, with 9 bases of the junction left unmatched. Per germline, CDR1 SGHAT and CDR2 FQNNGV. DNA for the CDR3: TGTGCCAGCAGTAGATTTCAGGGGGACGAGACCCAGTACTTC. Residues: CASSRFQGDETQYF.

The chain is built from TRBV24-1 and TRBJ2-1; 13 bases agree with TRBD2. The length of the CDR3 is 16 residues. Germline V CDR1 and CDR2: KGHDR, SFDVKD. With 4 bases clipped from V and 5 bases from J, the junction kept 4 bases outside the gene matches. The CDR3 DNA follows: TGTGCCACCAGTGACCACGGACTAGCGGGAGACAATGAGCAGTTCTTC. Its translation: CATSDHGLAGDNEQFF.

The chain employs TRBV7-9 and TRBJ1-1, with 9 bases that match TRBD1. With V trimmed by 1 base and J by 5 bases, 2 bases remained unmatched. From germline, CDR1 is SEHNR and CDR2 FQNEAQ (reference sequence). The CDR3 sequence is 14 residues long. The CDR3 sequence: CASSLETGGTEAFF. Here the CDR3 DNA reads TGTGCCAGCAGCTTAGAGACAGGGGGAACTGAAGCTTTCTTT.

This clonotype was seen many times. The chain couples TRBV29-1 to TRBJ1-1; D unclear. The CDR3 extends over 13 amino acids. V lost 2 bases, J lost 10 bases, and 17 bases lay in between. Germline CDR1 and CDR2: SQVTM and ANQGSEA. The CDR3 protein is CSVEQKLTRGAFF. CDR3 nucleotides: TGCAGCGTTGAACAGAAACTGACGCGTGGAGCTTTCTTT.

Concerning this clonotype itself: This may be a read error: a much more frequent sequence differs by one nucleotide. The chain employs TRBV15 and TRBJ1-1; D perhaps matches TRBD1 (5 bases). Germline V gives CDR1 LNHNV, CDR2 YYDKDF (reference sequence). This CDR3 contains 16 residues. In DNA, the CDR3 is TGTGCCACCAGCAGAGGGTACGGACAAGGGAACACTGAATCTTTCTTT. Translating it yields CATSRGYGQGNTESFF.

This clonotype was seen at least ten times. This sequence joins TRBV12-5 and TRBJ1-1, with D possibly matching TRBD1 (5 bases). The V end lost 8 bases, the J end lost 2 bases, and 6 bases lay between the germline ends. CDR3 length: 11 residues. Germline CDR1 is LGHNT and CDR2 is FRNRAP. In nucleotides, the CDR3 is TGTGCTAGTAGGGGAAACACTGAAGCTTTCTTT. This sequence encodes CASRGNTEAFF.

The chain is built from TRBV12-3 or TRBV12-4 and TRBJ1-2; 8 nucleotides agree with TRBD1. With V trimmed by 5 bases and J by 7 bases, 6 bases remained unmatched. The CDR3 has 13 amino acids. The CDR3 DNA is TGTGCCAGCAGTCCCGGACAGGGCCTTGGCTACACCTTC. Translation gives CASSPGQGLGYTF.

V gene TRBV10-3 combines with J gene TRBJ2-2; 8 nucleotides align to TRBD1. With 6 bases clipped from V and 5 bases from J, the junction kept 5 bases outside the gene matches. CDR3 length: 14 amino acids. Germline CDR1 reads ENHRY; CDR2 reads SYGVKD. CDR3: CAIRGDRRTGELFF. The CDR3 bases are TGTGCCATCAGAGGGGACAGGAGAACCGGGGAGCTGTTTTTT.

This clonotype has a count of ten or more. The V call is TRBV5-1, the J call TRBJ2-1, with a tentative D call TRBD2 (5 bases). Germline assignment: CDR1 SGHRS and CDR2 YFSETQ. The CDR3 sequence is 14 residues long. Trimming pared 4 bases from V and 3 bases from J, leaving 11 bases between. The CDR3 region is CASSREGNYNEQFF. The CDR3 DNA is TGCGCCAGCAGCCGGGAAGGGAACTACAATGAGCAGTTCTTC.

The DNA of the CDR3 is TGCGCCAGCAGCTTGGGACCCCGACAGGGAAACACCGGGGAGCTGTTTTTT. Translating it yields CASSLGPRQGNTGELFF. The chain joins TRBV5-1 to TRBJ2-2, with 7 positions matching TRBD1. V lost 0 bases, J lost 2 bases, and 7 bases stayed unmatched. Per germline, CDR1 SGHRS and CDR2 YFSETQ. The CDR3 runs 17 residues.

This clonotype was seen repeatedly, ten times or more. The rearrangement uses TRBV6-1 and TRBJ2-5; D is ambiguous. Trimming pared 4 bases from V and 2 bases from J, leaving 11 bases between. CDR1 MNHNS and CDR2 SASEGT come from the germline V gene. This CDR3 is 14 amino acids long. The CDR3 region has the DNA TGTGCCAGCAGTGTAAACTCCCTTCAAGAGACCCAGTACTTC. Protein product: CASSVNSLQETQYF.

The genes are TRBV5-1 and TRBJ1-1; TRBD1 might be the D (5 bases). With 5 bases removed from V and 2 bases from J, the gap between germline ends came to 10 bases. Per the germline V gene, CDR1 is SGHRS and CDR2 is YFSETQ. The length of the CDR3 is 13 residues. The DNA for the CDR3 is TGCGCCAGCAGTCAAGACAGTAACACTGAAGCTTTCTTT. Its protein product is CASSQDSNTEAFF.

This clonotype showed up many times. J is TRBJ1-1 and V is TRBV20-1; D not certain. The CDR3 is 14 residues long. In germline, CDR1 is DFQATT, CDR2 SNEGSKA (reference sequence). Trimming removed 0 bases at V and 1 base at J, with 9 bases between. The CDR3 loop reads CSARDGRRNTEAFF. The CDR3 DNA reads as TGCAGTGCTAGAGATGGGAGGCGGAACACTGAAGCTTTCTTT.

This chain uses TRBV14 with TRBJ2-1; D ambiguous. The length of the CDR3 is 16 residues. V lost 0 bases and J 2 bases, leaving 11 bases between the germline ends. Germline V CDR1 and CDR2: SGHDN, FVKESK. CDR3 loop: CASSQDSRLAYNEQFF. The CDR3 nucleotides read TGTGCCAGCAGCCAAGATTCAAGGCTGGCCTACAATGAGCAGTTCTTC.

This clonotype was seen a few times. The J gene is TRBJ2-5, the V gene TRBV10-2; D not certain. Germline values: CDR1 WSHSY, CDR2 SAAADI. With 3 bases removed from V and 5 bases from J, the gap between germline ends came to 4 bases. This CDR3 has 11 residues. The CDR3 loop reads CASSDVETQYF. In nucleotides, the CDR3 is TGCGCCAGCAGTGATGTTGAGACCCAGTACTTC.

The chain is built from TRBV2 and TRBJ1-6, with a tentative D call TRBD1 (5 bases). V was clipped by 6 bases and J by 9 bases, with 15 bases between them. This CDR3 has 14 amino acids. Germline V gene data show CDR1 as SNHLY and CDR2 as FYNNEI. The CDR3 is CASSAWGSGSPLHF. The CDR3 coding sequence is TGTGCCAGCAGCGCCTGGGGCAGTGGTTCACCCCTCCACTTT.